Below are 29 T cell receptor beta chains sequenced from a single sample in a study of T cell repertoires in aging, cancer and after chemotherapy. TCR beta rearrangements were amplified from peripheral blood genomic DNA. TRB rearrangements spanning V, D and J were amplified using mixed TRB-A/B primers. TCRdb re-derived calls from the multiplex PCR reads in MiXCR, one entry per CDR3 protein. This table holds more than 1,200 distinct CDR3 sequences, 47% found once. The sequencing sample was made of blood. The receptors shown here come from a human donor with a blood cancer.

This clonotype was counted between two and nine times. The chain recombines TRBV6-5 with TRBJ1-5; 8 bases match TRBD1. There are 13 residues in the CDR3. V lost 5 bases and J lost 8; bases outside the gene matches: 5. The germline V gene encodes CDR1 MNHEY and CDR2 SVGAGI. The CDR3 nucleotides are TGTGCCAGCAGTGAATGGACAGGGAAGCCCCAGCATTTT. It yields the protein CASSEWTGKPQHF.

Points on this clonotype: One end of the junction varies from germline; a read error may be responsible. This chain uses TRBV5-4 with TRBJ2-2; TRBD2 aligns across 13 bases. Germline values: CDR1 SGHNT, CDR2 YYREEE (reference sequence). The CDR3 spans 18 residues. CDR3 coding DNA: TGTGCCAGCAGCATTCGGACTAGCGGGGGAGCCAACACCGGAGAGCTGTTTTTT. It is translated as CASSIRTSGGANTGELFF.

By sample share, this clonotype is large. The V call is TRBV30, the J call TRBJ1-5; 8 bases line up with TRBD1. V gave up 1 base and J gave up 6 bases; unmatched junction bases: 2. Per germline, CDR1 GTSNPN and CDR2 SVGIG (reference sequence). The CDR3 extends over 13 amino acids. The CDR3 reads CAWSAQGGQPQHF. DNA for the CDR3: TGTGCCTGGAGTGCACAGGGGGGTCAGCCCCAGCATTTT.

Comment on this clonotype: Germline is not matched at one junction end, which may reflect a read error. The CDR3: CASNLTGKSNKPQHF. CDR3 coding DNA: TGTGCCAGCAATCTGACAGGGAAAAGCAATAAGCCCCAGCATTTT. The V call is TRBV6-4, the J call TRBJ1-5; TRBD1 agrees at 7 bases. CDR1 is MRHNA, CDR2 SNTAGT, per germline. CDR3 length equals 15 residues.

This clonotype was counted a few times. The chain recombines TRBV19 with TRBJ2-5; 8 bases match TRBD1. This CDR3 contains 15 residues. V was clipped by 1 base and J by 1 base; unmatched bases: 2. Germline V gene lookup returns CDR1 LNHDA and CDR2 SQIVND (reference sequence). For the CDR3, the DNA is TGTGCCAGTAGTATAGCGGGACAGGCCCAAGAGACCCAGTACTTC. It yields the protein CASSIAGQAQETQYF.

This clonotype has just a few counts. J is TRBJ1-1 and V is TRBV29-1; D not certain. The V gene's germline CDR1 is SQVTM and CDR2 ANQGSEA. V lost 7 bases and J lost 1, with 19 bases in between. This CDR3 is 15 amino acids long. The CDR3 sequence: CSASVGSPENTEAFF. Here the CDR3 DNA reads TGCAGCGCTTCTGTGGGGAGCCCAGAGAACACTGAAGCTTTCTTT.

This rearrangement joins TRBV6-5 to TRBJ1-6; 7 nucleotides align to TRBD1. This CDR3 spans 13 amino acids. The V segment lost 10 bases and the J segment 7 bases; nucleotides outside the gene matches: 7. The germline gives CDR1 MNHEY, CDR2 SVGAGI. The CDR3 region is CATAGTENSPLHF. The CDR3 DNA reads TGTGCCACTGCCGGGACAGAGAATTCACCCCTCCACTTT.

The rearrangement links TRBV6-2 or TRBV6-3 to TRBJ1-5, with TRBD1 matching over 8 bases. Germline loops: CDR1 MNHEY, CDR2 SVGEGT. This CDR3 region has 15 residues. The J segment lost 2 bases and the V segment lost 5 bases, leaving 5 bases of the junction unmatched. The CDR3 spells CASSDGQGGNQPQHF. The CDR3 DNA is TGTGCCAGCAGTGACGGACAGGGAGGCAATCAGCCCCAGCATTTT.

Within the sample, this clonotype is large. V gene TRBV6-5 combines with J gene TRBJ1-2, with D perhaps matching TRBD1 (6 bases). The V and J ends lost 0 bases and 4 bases respectively, with 6 bases between them. CDR1 is MNHEY and CDR2 is SVGAGI in the germline V gene. The CDR3 has 13 amino acids. The CDR3 is CASSYSGGYGYTF. DNA for the CDR3: TGTGCCAGCAGTTACTCAGGGGGCTATGGCTACACCTTC.

The table lists this clonotype with a few counts. The chain couples TRBV6-4 to TRBJ2-1; D is undetermined. Trimming took off 5 bases at V and 8 bases at J, with 16 bases between the two ends. The CDR3 runs to 14 residues. Germline values: CDR1 MRHNA, CDR2 SNTAGT. This CDR3 reads CASSLGRYGYEQFF. DNA of the CDR3: TGTGCCAGCAGTTTAGGTCGGTATGGCTATGAGCAGTTCTTC.

In this sample, this clonotype is large. The V call is TRBV29-1, the J call TRBJ1-2; D call uncertain. The germline V and J ends were trimmed by 7 bases and 4 bases, with 13 bases remaining between them. In germline, CDR1 is SQVTM, CDR2 ANQGSEA. This CDR3 is 12 amino acids long. DNA for the CDR3: TGCAGCGCCCTTGGGCAGCCCTATGGCTACACCTTC. This encodes CSALGQPYGYTF.

A remark on this clonotype: One end of the junction fails to match germline, which may point to a read error. The genes are TRBV19 and TRBJ2-1, with D possibly being TRBD1 (6 bases). The CDR3 has 14 amino acids. Germline V gives CDR1 LNHDA, CDR2 SQIVND (reference sequence). The CDR3 DNA follows: TGTGCCAGTAGTCCCCAAGGACAGACTAATGACCAGTTCTTC. Encoded protein: CASSPQGQTNDQFF.

There are a few counts of this clonotype. V gene TRBV6-2 or TRBV6-3 combines with J gene TRBJ2-7; 8 nucleotides match TRBD1. Unmatched junction bases numbered 11, after V lost 6 bases and J lost 4 bases. The CDR3 loop spans 15 amino acids. Germline CDR1 is MNHEY and CDR2 is SVGEGT. The CDR3 loop reads CASSQGAGGMYEQYF. Written as DNA, the CDR3 is TGTGCCAGCAGCCAAGGGGCAGGGGGCATGTACGAGCAGTACTTC.

This chain links TRBV6-5 with TRBJ2-7, with 12 bases aligning to TRBD1. Germline CDR1 MNHEY, CDR2 SVGAGI. Trimming removed 8 bases from V and 7 bases from J; junction bases left unmatched: 18. The CDR3 consists of 17 residues. The CDR3 reads CASGLTRGQGAVDEQYF. CDR3 coding DNA: TGTGCCAGCGGTTTAACCCGGGGACAGGGGGCGGTGGATGAGCAGTACTTC.

This clonotype was observed once. The chain recombines TRBV6-5 with TRBJ1-6; D might be TRBD1 (6 bases). With 6 bases removed from V and 8 bases from J, the gap between germline ends came to 20 bases. The germline V gene encodes CDR1 MNHEY and CDR2 SVGAGI. The CDR3 is 16 residues long. CDR3 loop: CASSPRGGGRDSPLHF. The CDR3 nucleotides are TGTGCCAGCAGCCCGAGGGGGGGCGGGAGAGATTCACCCCTCCACTTT.

This clonotype rates as medium-sized. J is TRBJ1-2 and V is TRBV6-5, with D possibly being TRBD1 (5 bases). V shed 2 bases and J shed 1 base, with 23 bases lying between them. Germline CDR1 and CDR2: MNHEY and SVGAGI. This CDR3 is 19 amino acids long. CDR3 region: CASSYGGRVGQGDNYGYTF. In DNA form, the CDR3 reads TGTGCCAGCAGTTACGGCGGAAGGGTGGGGCAGGGCGATAACTATGGCTACACCTTC.

This clonotype ranks as large (0.1 to 1%). This rearrangement joins TRBV6-5 to TRBJ2-1, with TRBD2 identical over 13 bases. J gave up 6 bases and V 2 bases, and 4 bases lay outside the gene matches. CDR3 length: 16 amino acids. Germline loops: CDR1 MNHEY, CDR2 SVGAGI. Here the CDR3 reads CASSYPGLAGVNEQFF. The DNA for the CDR3 is TGTGCCAGCAGTTACCCCGGACTAGCGGGAGTCAATGAGCAGTTCTTC.

This clonotype was counted once. This chain joins TRBV13 and TRBJ2-1, with 9 nucleotides matching TRBD2. The CDR3 has 15 amino acids. CDR1 is PRHDT, CDR2 FYEKMQ, per germline (reference sequence). V dropped 6 bases and J dropped 9; count of bases not matched to a gene: 12. In DNA, the CDR3 is TGTGCCAGCAGATCGCGGGGGGGCCGGCGAAGTGAGCAGTTCTTC. Amino acid sequence: CASRSRGGRRSEQFF.

This clonotype is large within its sample. This chain connects TRBV29-1 to TRBJ2-5; D may be TRBD1 (6 bases). The length of the CDR3 is 15 residues. Trimming left V 3 bases short and J 5 bases short, with 19 bases between. Germline assignment: CDR1 SQVTM and CDR2 ANQGSEA. The CDR3 reads CSVERGGGLKETQYF. DNA of the CDR3: TGCAGCGTTGAGAGGGGTGGGGGCCTCAAGGAGACCCAGTACTTC.

This clonotype was counted a few times. The CDR3 nucleotides read TGTGCCAGCAGTTATGGCCAGGGTTGGAATCAGCCCCAGCATTTT. It is translated as CASSYGQGWNQPQHF. The chain combines TRBV6-2 or TRBV6-3 with TRBJ1-5; D is perhaps TRBD1 (5 bases). The V end lost 3 bases, the J end lost 4 bases, and 13 bases lay between the germline ends. The germline CDR1 and CDR2 sequences are MNHEY and SVGEGT. CDR3 length equals 15 residues.

This clonotype ranks as large. Written as DNA, the CDR3 is TGTGCCAGCAGCTTAGAGGCCCTCCCAACGGGTGAGCAGTACTTC. It codes for CASSLEALPTGEQYF. The chain employs TRBV7-6 and TRBJ2-7, with D uncertain. Deletions cut 1 base from V and 7 bases from J, with 17 bases between. This CDR3 contains 15 residues. Germline V gives CDR1 SGHVS, CDR2 FNYEAQ.

The V gene is TRBV12-3 or TRBV12-4, the J gene TRBJ2-4, with 7 bases aligning to TRBD2. After removal of 2 bases from V and 9 bases from J, the junction contained 4 bases not matched to a gene. The CDR3 has 13 amino acids. This CDR3 reads CASSLLGEGIQYF. CDR3 nucleotides: TGTGCCAGCAGTTTATTAGGGGAGGGCATTCAGTACTTC.

The V gene is TRBV19, the J gene TRBJ2-3; D unclear. Germline CDR1 and CDR2: LNHDA and SQIVND (reference sequence). V lost 6 bases to trimming and J lost 2 bases, with 12 bases between them. The CDR3 runs to 14 residues. The CDR3 DNA follows: TGTGCCAGTAGAGGTCAGCTCTACACAGATACGCAGTATTTT. It codes for CASRGQLYTDTQYF.

This clonotype was seen just once. The CDR3 nucleotides are TGTGCCAGCAGTTCAGCCGGGACAGGGGAGTACGAGCAGTACTTC. This codes for CASSSAGTGEYEQYF. The rearrangement links TRBV27 to TRBJ2-7; 10 positions match TRBD1. V lost 4 bases and J lost 4; bases outside the gene matches: 7. Germline CDR1 MNHEY, CDR2 SMNVEV (reference sequence). The CDR3 totals 15 residues.

In this sample, this clonotype is large. This chain links TRBV30 with TRBJ1-6; 9 bases map to TRBD1. From germline, CDR1 is GTSNPN and CDR2 SVGIG (reference sequence). J was trimmed by 7 bases and V by 1 base; bases with no gene match: 2. The CDR3 is 14 amino acids. The CDR3 DNA follows: TGTGCCTGGAGTGACAGGGGGCGGAATTCACCCCTCCACTTT. Translating gives CAWSDRGRNSPLHF.

The V gene is TRBV6-5, the J gene TRBJ2-1; TRBD2 might be the D (5 bases). V lost 6 bases and J lost 9, with 18 bases in between. CDR3 length: 14 residues. Per the germline V gene, CDR1 is MNHEY and CDR2 is SVGAGI. CDR3 in amino acids: CASSPISAAGEQFF. DNA for the CDR3: TGTGCCAGCAGCCCCATTTCGGCCGCGGGTGAGCAGTTCTTC.

The rearrangement joins TRBV11-2 to TRBJ2-5, with D hard to call. The CDR3 is 12 residues long. The V end was cut by 2 bases, the J end by 4 bases, with 5 bases between. Germline CDR1 SGHAT, CDR2 FQNNGV. The CDR3 loop is CASSLRSETQYF. CDR3 nucleotide sequence: TGTGCCAGCAGCTTAAGGTCAGAGACCCAGTACTTC.

This chain connects TRBV6-5 to TRBJ1-5, with a tentative D call TRBD1 (6 bases). Trimming left V 2 bases short and J 2 bases short, with 7 bases between. Looked up from germline, CDR1 is MNHEY and CDR2 is SVGAGI. The CDR3 has 14 residues. The CDR3 is CASSYRTGNQPQHF. The CDR3 nucleotides are TGTGCCAGCAGTTACCGGACAGGCAATCAGCCCCAGCATTTT.

A few counts support this clonotype. The V and J genes are TRBV6-5 and TRBJ2-2; 12 nucleotides match TRBD1. Germline V gives CDR1 MNHEY, CDR2 SVGAGI. This CDR3 is built from 16 residues. With 8 bases clipped from V and 8 bases from J, the junction kept 12 bases outside the gene matches. The CDR3 nucleotides are TGTGCCAGCGGTTTAACCCGGGGACAGGGGGCGGGGGAGCTGTTTTTT. It specifies CASGLTRGQGAGELFF.